One sample yielded the 24 T cell receptor beta chains listed below, sequenced in a study of T cell repertoires in aging, cancer and after chemotherapy. A mixed TRB-A/B primer pool amplified rearranged TRB by multiplex touch-down PCR. TCRdb reanalysed the multiplex PCR reads using MiXCR and keeps one entry per CDR3 protein. The data show 5,000 to 6,500 distinct CDR3 sequences, roughly 25% seen once. TCR beta rearrangements were amplified from peripheral blood genomic DNA. Sequences were obtained from blood. These receptors originate from a human donor in good health.

This clonotype is labeled medium-sized. V and J are TRBV6-2 or TRBV6-3 and TRBJ2-5; the match to TRBD2 covers 11 bases. Germline CDR1 is MNHEY and CDR2 is SVGEGT. The junction had 12 bases not matched to a gene; V was cut back by 6 bases and J by 3 bases. The CDR3 is made up of 17 amino acids. CDR3 sequence reads: CASSTGTSGVLKETQYF. In DNA form, the CDR3 reads TGTGCCAGCAGCACCGGGACTAGCGGAGTATTAAAAGAGACCCAGTACTTC.

This clonotype rates as medium-sized. The chain is built from TRBV27 and TRBJ2-2, with 7 bases matching TRBD1. V shed 9 bases and J 0 bases; nucleotides not matched to a gene: 10. Germline-derived CDR1 and CDR2 are MNHEY and SMNVEV (reference sequence). The CDR3 runs to 16 residues. The CDR3 region has the DNA TGTGCCAGTCACTACCGGGACAGACCGAACACCGGGGAGCTGTTTTTT. This codes for CASHYRDRPNTGELFF.

This clonotype was counted once. A read error is possible here, since a much larger clone lies one base away. The rearrangement joins TRBV6-1 to TRBJ1-2; D call uncertain. The germline V gene encodes CDR1 MNHNS and CDR2 SASEGT. The CDR3 extends over 12 amino acids. CDR3 amino acids: CASSEARGQHGF. The CDR3 region has the DNA TGTGCCAGCAGTGAAGCGCGGGGTCAACATGGCTTC.

This clonotype is classed as medium-sized (0.01 to 0.1%). This rearrangement joins TRBV18 to TRBJ2-2; 8 bases fit TRBD1. CDR3 size: 17 residues. The ends lost 0 bases at V and 4 bases at J; junction bases unmatched: 7. Germline V gene lookup returns CDR1 KGHSH and CDR2 LQKENI. The CDR3 bases are TGTGCCAGCTCACCACCGGGTCGGACAGGGTTCACCGGGGAGCTGTTTTTT. It yields the protein CASSPPGRTGFTGELFF.

This clonotype has only a few counts. The chain links TRBV6-2 or TRBV6-3 to TRBJ1-5; 7 positions agree with TRBD1. This CDR3 contains 14 residues. Trimming took 7 bases from V and 2 from J; bases not matched to a gene: 5. CDR1 and CDR2 (germline): MNHEY, SVGEGT. CDR3 residues: CASNKGAGNQPQHF. CDR3 in DNA: TGTGCCAGCAATAAGGGGGCGGGCAATCAGCCCCAGCATTTT.

The sample holds a few counts of this clonotype. This chain links TRBV7-2 with TRBJ1-2; TRBD1 agrees at 9 bases. This CDR3 comprises 14 residues. J was trimmed by 9 bases and V by 0 bases; bases with no gene match: 5. Germline CDR1 is SGHTA and CDR2 is FQGNSA. The CDR3 DNA follows: TGTGCCAGCAGCTTAGCGGGACAGGGAGTAAGCTACACCTTC. Its translation is CASSLAGQGVSYTF.

The genes are TRBV28 and TRBJ1-6; weak D call: TRBD1 (5 bases). V lost 6 bases and J lost 0, with 9 bases in between. Germline V gene lookup returns CDR1 MDHEN and CDR2 SYDVKM. CDR3 length: 15 residues. The CDR3 is CASRRGSSYNSPLHF. In nucleotides, the CDR3 is TGTGCCAGCAGAAGGGGTAGCTCCTATAATTCACCCCTCCACTTT. Looking up the rest from reference TRBV28 and TRBJ1-6 gives the full variable domain: DVKVTQSSRYLVKRTGEKVFLECVQDMDHENMFWYRQDPGLGLRLIYFSYDVKMKEKGDIPEGYSVSREKKERFSLILESASTNQTSMYLCASRRGSSYNSPLHFGNGTRLTVT.

The chain recombines TRBV7-9 with TRBJ2-5; D not certain. Trimming took 1 base from V and 13 from J, leaving 10 bases between them. CDR1 is SEHNR, CDR2 FQNEAQ, per germline (reference sequence). The CDR3 loop spans 11 amino acids. CDR3 nucleotide sequence: TGTGCCAGCAGCTTAGGGCAGGAGCGGTACTTC. Translation: CASSLGQERYF.

This clonotype was counted once. The rearrangement links TRBV6-1 to TRBJ2-7; 7 bases map to TRBD2. CDR1 is MNHNS, CDR2 SASEGT, per germline. The V gene end was trimmed by 6 bases and the J gene end by 2 bases; junction bases not matched to a gene: 10. CDR3 length: 15 residues. This CDR3 reads CASRTGGGGAYEQYF. As DNA, the CDR3 is TGTGCCAGCAGGACCGGGGGTGGGGGGGCCTACGAGCAGTACTTC.

The J gene is TRBJ2-7, the V gene TRBV6-2 or TRBV6-3, with 9 bases matching TRBD1. The CDR3 consists of 15 residues. Trimming took 5 bases from V and 0 from J; bases not matched to a gene: 5. The V gene's germline CDR1 is MNHEY and CDR2 SVGEGT. The CDR3 bases are TGTGCCAGCAGTGACAGGGGGTTGAGCTCCTACGAGCAGTACTTC. Translating gives CASSDRGLSSYEQYF.

This clonotype occurred a few times. The chain employs TRBV20-1 and TRBJ2-7; no clear D. V gave up 6 bases and J gave up 0 bases, with 15 bases separating them. The germline gives CDR1 DFQATT, CDR2 SNEGSKA (reference sequence). The CDR3 extends over 14 amino acids. The CDR3, as DNA: TGCAGTGCCCCCCGTTTAGTAAGCTCCTACGAGCAGTACTTC. Protein sequence: CSAPRLVSSYEQYF.

The gene calls are TRBV9 and TRBJ2-5; TRBD1 aligns across 9 bases. The germline gives CDR1 SGDLS, CDR2 YYNGEE. This CDR3 is built from 17 residues. The J segment lost 5 bases and the V segment lost 3 bases, leaving 14 bases of the junction unmatched. In nucleotides, the CDR3 is TGTGCCAGCAGCGGATCAACCTTCGGACAGGGGAGGGAGACCCAGTACTTC. As protein: CASSGSTFGQGRETQYF.

About this clonotype itself: Possible read error: a much larger clone is one base away. V gene TRBV6-5 combines with J gene TRBJ2-7; D is perhaps TRBD1 (6 bases). Germline V lookup: CDR1 MNHEY, CDR2 SVGAGI. The CDR3 has 15 residues. V was cut by 6 bases and J by 3 bases, with 18 bases left in between. For the CDR3, the DNA is TGTGCCAGCAGACGGGACAACCTTGGTTACTACGAGCAGTACTTC. Translation gives CASRRDNLGYYEQYF.

V is TRBV27 and J is TRBJ2-7, with D maybe TRBD1 (5 bases). The CDR3 runs to 14 residues. Germline V gives CDR1 MNHEY, CDR2 SMNVEV (reference sequence). The germline V and J ends were trimmed by 3 bases and 5 bases, with 14 bases remaining between them. This chain's CDR3 is CASSFRTHVDEQYF. DNA of the CDR3: TGTGCCAGCAGTTTTAGGACACATGTCGACGAGCAGTACTTC.

In this sample, this clonotype turned up once. The V and J genes are TRBV6-1 and TRBJ2-7; 7 nucleotides agree with TRBD1. Unmatched junction bases numbered 5, after V lost 5 bases and J lost 1 base. Germline V gene data show CDR1 as MNHNS and CDR2 as SASEGT. The CDR3 is 14 residues long. CDR3 protein: CASSYETGSYEQYF. The CDR3 DNA follows: TGTGCCAGCAGTTACGAGACAGGGTCCTACGAGCAGTACTTC.

This chain connects TRBV19 to TRBJ2-3; no clear D gene. V was pared by 3 bases and J by 2 bases, with 12 bases between. The CDR3 contains 15 residues. CDR1 and CDR2 from the germline V gene are LNHDA and SQIVND (reference sequence). CDR3 sequence (DNA): TGTGCCAGTAGTATGGGTAGCCTACTCACAGATACGCAGTATTTT. Its translation is CASSMGSLLTDTQYF.

In its sample, this clonotype is medium-sized. This CDR3 reads CASSLARGKNGYTF. The CDR3 DNA follows: TGTGCCAGCAGTTTAGCGCGGGGGAAGAATGGCTACACCTTC. V is TRBV12-3 or TRBV12-4 and J is TRBJ1-2; a possible D gene is TRBD1 (5 bases). Trimming pared 0 bases from V and 6 bases from J, leaving 11 bases between. The CDR3 is 14 amino acids.

Remarks on this clonotype: A much larger clone differs by one base, so this may be a read error. The genes are TRBV30 and TRBJ1-5; weak D call: TRBD1 (6 bases). Deletions cut 1 base from V and 7 bases from J, with 11 bases between. From germline, CDR1 is GTSNPN and CDR2 SVGIG (reference sequence). The CDR3 is 13 residues long. The CDR3 DNA reads as TGTGCCTGGAGTGCACAGGGTGCACAGCCCCAGCATTTT. Translated: CAWSAQGAQPQHF.

This clonotype was detected a few times. V is TRBV5-4 and J is TRBJ1-1, with D uncertain. Germline loops: CDR1 SGHNT, CDR2 YYREEE (reference sequence). CDR3 length: 14 amino acids. V shed 4 bases and J shed 0 bases, with 10 bases lying between them. CDR3 in DNA: TGTGCCAGCAGCGAAGGGATGATGAACACTGAAGCTTTCTTT. Its translation: CASSEGMMNTEAFF. The full variable domain, rest sourced from reference TRBV5-4 and TRBJ1-1, is ETGVTQSPTHLIKTRGQQVTLRCSSQSGHNTVSWYQQALGQGPQFIFQYYREEENGRGNFPPRFSGLQFPNYSSELNVNALELDDSALYLCASSEGMMNTEAFFGQGTRLTVV.

Sample share makes this clonotype medium-sized (0.01 to 0.1%). The chain has TRBV6-2 or TRBV6-3 and TRBJ2-2, with D uncertain. Trimming stripped 2 bases from V and 5 bases from J, with 6 bases between. Germline loops: CDR1 MNHEY, CDR2 SVGEGT. The CDR3 has 13 amino acids. The CDR3 here is CASSYTGTGELFF. The CDR3 DNA reads as TGTGCCAGCAGTTACACCGGGACCGGGGAGCTGTTTTTT.

The chain uses TRBV6-1 and TRBJ2-5; 10 positions match TRBD2. With 7 bases clipped from V and 5 bases from J, the junction kept 16 bases outside the gene matches. CDR1 is MNHNS and CDR2 is SASEGT in the germline V gene. The CDR3 consists of 17 residues. CDR3 sequence: CASNQGSLAGALETQYF. The CDR3 nucleotides read TGTGCCAGCAACCAAGGGTCCCTAGCGGGAGCTCTGGAGACCCAGTACTTC.

This clonotype is categorized as medium-sized (0.01 to 0.1%). This chain links TRBV18 with TRBJ1-6; TRBD1 matches 9 bases. The CDR3 runs to 16 residues. The trim removed 2 bases at V and 9 bases at J, leaving 8 bases unmatched. The germline V gene encodes CDR1 KGHSH and CDR2 LQKENI. CDR3 in DNA: TGTGCCAGCTCACCAATGGACAGGGGAAGGGGTTCACCCCTCCACTTT. The encoded protein is CASSPMDRGRGSPLHF.

Of note for this clonotype: A single base separates this from a much larger clone, so it may be a read error. The chain uses TRBV5-4 and TRBJ2-2; D gene ambiguous. Between the trimmed V and J ends, which lost 3 bases and 7 bases, there was a span of 10 bases. Germline-derived CDR1 and CDR2 are SGHNT and YYREEE (reference sequence). The CDR3 has 13 residues. CDR3 bases: TGTGCCAGCAGCTGGATGGAGATCGGGGAGCTGTTTTTT. It is translated as CASSWMEIGELFF.

The chain carries TRBV20-1 and TRBJ2-5; D is uncertain. V gave up 3 bases and J gave up 2 bases, with 7 bases separating them. CDR3 length: 12 residues. Germline CDR1 DFQATT, CDR2 SNEGSKA (reference sequence). The CDR3: CSARGFQETQYF. The CDR3 region has the DNA TGCAGTGCTAGGGGGTTTCAAGAGACCCAGTACTTC.